This T cell receptor beta chain was identified during a study of blood T cell repertoires in COVID-19. About the research overall: Nucleic acid was either cDNA or gDNA, and it came from T cells, B-cell-depleted T cells, or PBMCs.

This clone was recorded a few times. As originally analysed: Nucleated cell number was recorded as an estimate derived from reference gene primer amplification. Sequenced by immunoSEQ multiplex PCR; TCRdb stores in-frame clones only, minus some. That table supplies the V and J calls and clone size; D and trimming were determined from the DNA. Among 80,000 to 100,000 clones listed, 70% to 90% were seen once. The CDR3 length is 17 residues. Germline V gene sequence: CDR1 LGHNT, CDR2 FRNRAP. Trimming removed 3 bases from V and 1 base from J, with 18 bases in between. Sequencing was carried out using peripheral blood. This receptor was identified in a man aged 50 or older with COVID-19, enrolled during active disease. The chain employs TRBV12-5 and TRBJ1-2; D possibly corresponds to TRBD1 (6 bases). CDR3 DNA sequence: TGTGCTAGTGGTTTTGGGCAGGGGAACGTAGTTAACTATGGCTACACCTTC. This encodes CASGFGQGNVVNYGYTF.